Below are 24 T cell receptor beta chains sequenced from a single sample in a study of technical replicates of blood from a few donors. Sequenced by immunoSEQ multiplex PCR; TCRdb stores in-frame clones only, minus some. The sample yields some 80,000 clones, about 92% seen once. The sequenced sample was T cells isolated from PBMCs. These receptors originate from a human donor in good health.

The V and J genes are TRBV15 and TRBJ2-7, with 8 bases fitting TRBD1. Germline V gene data show CDR1 as LNHNV and CDR2 as YYDKDF (reference sequence). This CDR3 spans 16 amino acids. With 0 bases clipped from V and 2 bases from J, the junction kept 6 bases outside the gene matches. The CDR3 bases are TGTGCCACCAGCAGAGATACAGGGGGACCAACCTACGAGCAGTACTTC. Protein: CATSRDTGGPTYEQYF.

The chain recombines TRBV7-8 with TRBJ1-3, with unresolved D. CDR1 is SGHVS and CDR2 is FQNEAQ in the germline V gene. Trimming stripped 3 bases from V and 4 bases from J, with 22 bases between. The length of the CDR3 is 18 residues. DNA of the CDR3: TGTGCCAGCAGCTTCCGTCAGGCAGTCGGATTAAGCGGAAACACCATATATTTT. Residues: CASSFRQAVGLSGNTIYF. The entire variable domain, with the rest obtained from reference TRBV7-8 and TRBJ1-3, is as follows: GAGVSQSPRYKVAKRGQDVALRCDPISGHVSLFWYQQALGQGPEFLTYFQNEAQLDKSGLPSDRFFAERPEGSVSTLKIQRTQQEDSAVYLCASSFRQAVGLSGNTIYFGEGSWLTVV.

This chain joins TRBV5-1 and TRBJ2-4; D may be TRBD1 (6 bases). The germline gives CDR1 SGHRS, CDR2 YFSETQ. Trimming took off 2 bases at V and 1 base at J, with 10 bases between the two ends. CDR3 length: 15 amino acids. DNA for the CDR3: TGCGCCAGCAGCTTCGGAGACAGGGCCAAAAACATTCAGTACTTC. This gives the protein CASSFGDRAKNIQYF.

CDR3 amino acids: CASRARDRDRGYTF. The CDR3 nucleotides read TGTGCCAGCAGGGCCCGGGACAGGGATCGTGGCTACACCTTC. The chain uses TRBV6-1 and TRBJ1-2; 9 nucleotides line up with TRBD1. V shed 6 bases and J 7 bases; nucleotides not matched to a gene: 9. The CDR3 is 14 amino acids. CDR1 MNHNS and CDR2 SASEGT come from the germline V gene.

This chain links TRBV19 with TRBJ2-7; no clear D. V lost 5 bases to trimming and J lost 2 bases, with 13 bases between them. Germline V CDR1 and CDR2: LNHDA, SQIVND (reference sequence). The CDR3 is 14 residues long. The CDR3, as DNA: TGTGCCAGTAGTTCCGCGCGGCGGACCTACGAGCAGTACTTC. Its protein is CASSSARRTYEQYF.

There are a few counts of this clone. The chain joins TRBV5-6 to TRBJ1-1; a possible D gene is TRBD1 (5 bases). Trimming took 0 bases from V and 2 from J, leaving 11 bases between them. The germline gives CDR1 SGHDT, CDR2 YYEEEE. The CDR3 is made up of 15 amino acids. The CDR3 DNA reads TGTGCCAGCAGCTTGGCTGTGGGGGGAAACACTGAAGCTTTCTTT. As protein: CASSLAVGGNTEAFF.

V gene TRBV5-1 combines with J gene TRBJ2-5; possible D gene TRBD2, 5 bases. V shed 2 bases and J shed 5 bases, with 7 bases lying between them. CDR3 length equals 12 residues. Per germline, CDR1 SGHRS and CDR2 YFSETQ. DNA for the CDR3: TGCGCCAGCAGCTTAACGGGGGAGACCCAGTACTTC. As protein: CASSLTGETQYF.

The sample holds one count of this clone. CDR3 coding DNA: TGTGCCAGCCGAAGACAGGAGGGCTACACCTTC. Protein: CASRRQEGYTF. The J gene is TRBJ1-2, the V gene TRBV6-1; maybe TRBD1 (6 bases). In germline, CDR1 is MNHNS, CDR2 SASEGT. V lost 8 bases and J 8 bases, leaving 12 bases between the germline ends. This CDR3 region has 11 residues.

V gene TRBV7-6 combines with J gene TRBJ2-1; 9 bases map to TRBD2. The CDR3 covers 15 residues. J was trimmed by 8 bases and V by 5 bases; bases with no gene match: 10. Germline CDR1 reads SGHVS; CDR2 reads FNYEAQ. As DNA, the CDR3 is TGTGCCAGCAGCAGGCCCTCCGGCGGGGGGGATGAGCAGTTCTTC. Its protein product is CASSRPSGGGDEQFF.

The chain links TRBV10-3 to TRBJ1-2; D unclear. The CDR3 has 13 amino acids. The ends were cut back, 2 bases at V and 4 bases at J, with 8 bases in the middle. CDR1 ENHRY and CDR2 SYGVKD come from the germline V gene. This CDR3 reads CAISEGQTYGYTF. In DNA form, the CDR3 reads TGTGCCATCAGTGAGGGGCAAACCTATGGCTACACCTTC.

The V call is TRBV10-2, the J call TRBJ2-3, with 9 bases fitting TRBD2. V lost 0 bases and J lost 7; bases outside the gene matches: 8. CDR1 is WSHSY and CDR2 is SAAADI in the germline V gene. The CDR3 runs 16 residues. CDR3 nucleotide sequence: TGCGCCAGCAGTGAGTCGCTGGCGGGGGGGGCATATACGCAGTATTTT. This sequence encodes CASSESLAGGAYTQYF.

This clone was picked up one time. The genes are TRBV6-1 and TRBJ2-1; 9 bases fit TRBD2. This CDR3 is 15 amino acids long. Germline CDR1 is MNHNS and CDR2 is SASEGT. V lost 8 bases and J lost 9; bases outside the gene matches: 14. The CDR3 is CASQVLAGGRGEQFF. The CDR3, as DNA: TGTGCCAGCCAAGTGTTGGCGGGAGGGAGAGGTGAGCAGTTCTTC.

This chain uses TRBV25-1 with TRBJ2-1, with TRBD2 matching over 8 bases. The germline V gene has CDR1 MGHDK and CDR2 SYGVNS. The CDR3 is made up of 15 amino acids. V shed 5 bases, J shed 7 bases, and the junction held 10 bases outside the gene matches. CDR3 residues: CASSLTGGPTNEQFF. The CDR3 DNA is TGTGCCAGCAGTTTGACGGGAGGGCCGACGAATGAGCAGTTCTTC.

This clone has a single count. The chain carries TRBV7-8 and TRBJ2-7; weak D call: TRBD1 (6 bases). This CDR3 spans 13 amino acids. The V and J ends lost 5 bases and 1 base respectively, with 9 bases between them. Germline assignment: CDR1 SGHVS and CDR2 FQNEAQ. CDR3 sequence: CASSPDRSYEQYF. The CDR3 region has the DNA TGTGCCAGCAGCCCTGACAGGTCCTACGAGCAGTACTTC.

The V and J genes are TRBV4-1 and TRBJ2-5; TRBD1 might be the D (6 bases). CDR3 length: 17 amino acids. The V end lost 4 bases, the J end lost 1 base, and 19 bases lay between the germline ends. Germline CDR1 reads MGHRA; CDR2 reads YSYEKL. CDR3: CASSRNPPGQFQETQYF. The CDR3 DNA sequence: TGCGCCAGCAGCCGCAACCCCCCCGGACAGTTCCAAGAGACCCAGTACTTC.

This chain connects TRBV5-1 to TRBJ1-4; 10 nucleotides line up with TRBD1. The V segment lost 7 bases and the J segment 6 bases; nucleotides outside the gene matches: 6. Germline CDR1 SGHRS, CDR2 YFSETQ. The CDR3 consists of 14 residues. CDR3 in DNA: TGCGCCAGCGCGTCCGGGACAGGGGATGAAAAACTGTTTTTT. Its translation is CASASGTGDEKLFF.

The chain has TRBV19 and TRBJ2-7; the match to TRBD1 covers 10 bases. CDR1 LNHDA and CDR2 SQIVND come from the germline V gene (reference sequence). The V and J ends lost 6 bases and 6 bases, in that order; junction bases with no gene match: 5. CDR3 size: 13 residues. The CDR3 loop is CASSLRDRGEQYF. CDR3 DNA: TGTGCCAGTAGCCTCCGGGACAGGGGCGAGCAGTACTTC.

V usage is TRBV19 and J usage is TRBJ2-4, with 8 bases aligning to TRBD2. Germline assignment: CDR1 LNHDA and CDR2 SQIVND (reference sequence). Trimming removed 1 base from V and 6 bases from J; junction bases left unmatched: 5. The CDR3 is made up of 15 amino acids. Here the CDR3 reads CASSIVSGGANIQYF. In nucleotides, the CDR3 is TGTGCCAGTAGTATAGTTTCGGGGGGGGCAAACATTCAGTACTTC.

The V call is TRBV6-1, the J call TRBJ1-2, with TRBD1 matching 8 bases. J was trimmed by 3 bases and V by 5 bases; bases with no gene match: 5. CDR3 length: 14 amino acids. CDR1 and CDR2 from the germline V gene are MNHNS and SASEGT. This chain's CDR3 is CASSITGGDYGYTF. Here the CDR3 DNA reads TGTGCCAGCAGTATTACAGGGGGTGACTATGGCTACACCTTC.

This clone was observed a single time. This chain joins TRBV5-5 and TRBJ2-7; 9 bases are a match to TRBD1. The CDR3 totals 15 residues. CDR1 SGHKS and CDR2 YYEKEE come from the germline V gene (reference sequence). The V gene end was trimmed by 6 bases and the J gene end by 4 bases; junction bases not matched to a gene: 11. In DNA form, the CDR3 reads TGTGCCAGCAACCCCGAGGGGACAGGGCCTTACGAGCAGTACTTC. It codes for CASNPEGTGPYEQYF.

This CDR3 reads CASSLRTGPSYEQYF. CDR3 sequence (DNA): TGTGCCAGCAGCTTGAGGACAGGCCCCTCCTACGAGCAGTACTTC. The chain is built from TRBV7-2 and TRBJ2-7, with 7 bases identical to TRBD1. This CDR3 is 15 amino acids long. In germline, CDR1 is SGHTA, CDR2 FQGNSA. V lost 3 bases and J lost 0; bases outside the gene matches: 5. Supplemented by reference TRBV7-2 and TRBJ2-7, the full variable domain reads GAGVSQSPSNKVTEKGKDVELRCDPISGHTALYWYRQSLGQGLEFLIYFQGNSAPDKSGLPSDRFSAERTGGSVSTLTIQRTQQEDSAVYLCASSLRTGPSYEQYFGPGTRLTVT.

The chain carries TRBV18 and TRBJ2-7; 7 bases line up with TRBD1. Per germline, CDR1 KGHSH and CDR2 LQKENI. This CDR3 spans 14 amino acids. With V trimmed by 2 bases and J by 4 bases, 5 bases remained unmatched. This CDR3 reads CASSPIYRGYEQYF. CDR3 in DNA: TGTGCCAGCTCACCAATTTACAGGGGATACGAGCAGTACTTC.

This chain links TRBV10-3 with TRBJ2-2, with 10 bases that match TRBD2. Germline V gives CDR1 ENHRY, CDR2 SYGVKD. The CDR3 sequence is 14 residues long. V lost 8 bases to trimming and J lost 6 bases; unmatched junction nucleotides: 6. The CDR3 DNA is TGTGCCATCTCTCTAGCGGGAGAATCCGGGGAGCTGTTTTTT. Its translation is CAISLAGESGELFF.

The chain is built from TRBV9 and TRBJ2-5; 7 nucleotides match TRBD2. Per germline, CDR1 SGDLS and CDR2 YYNGEE. Unmatched junction bases numbered 11, after V lost 3 bases and J lost 0 bases. The CDR3 loop spans 17 amino acids. CDR3 coding DNA: TGTGCCAGCAGCGCCCCCCCAGCGGGAAAGTACCAAGAGACCCAGTACTTC. Protein product: CASSAPPAGKYQETQYF.